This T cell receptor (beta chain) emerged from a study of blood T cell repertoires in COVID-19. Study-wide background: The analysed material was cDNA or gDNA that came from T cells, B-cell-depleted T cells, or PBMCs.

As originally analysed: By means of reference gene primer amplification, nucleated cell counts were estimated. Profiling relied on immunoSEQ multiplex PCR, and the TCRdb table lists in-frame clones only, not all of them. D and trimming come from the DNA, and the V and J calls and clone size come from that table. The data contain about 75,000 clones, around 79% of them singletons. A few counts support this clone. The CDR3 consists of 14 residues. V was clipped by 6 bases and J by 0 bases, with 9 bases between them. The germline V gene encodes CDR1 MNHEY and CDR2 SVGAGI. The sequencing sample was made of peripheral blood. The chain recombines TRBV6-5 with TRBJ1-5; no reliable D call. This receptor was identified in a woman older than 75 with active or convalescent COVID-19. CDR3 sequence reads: CASRLPYSNQPQHF. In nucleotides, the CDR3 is TGTGCCAGCAGACTACCCTATAGCAATCAGCCCCAGCATTTT.